This T cell receptor beta chain derives from a study of T cell repertoires in cytomegalovirus infection (dated by TCRdb to about 2019). The study in broad terms: Peptide stimulations targeted recently identified HLA-C-restricted CMV epitopes, whose presentation resists viral immunomodulation, together with well-studied HLA-B-restricted epitopes. Donor HLA type was relevant to the analysis, because carriage of CMV infection together with the matching HLA type was indicated by public TCR beta signatures. Overall study outcomes, separate from this receptor: Carriers of CMV infection plus the relevant HLA type were discriminated by the cumulative frequency of public TCR beta family members in the study cohort and in an independent roughly 400-donor cohort. The ex vivo response was dominated by HLA-C-restricted CMV-specific TCR beta clonotypes, which also provided the single most frequent clonotype in two of eight donors.

With respect to this clonotype: It has no known antigen specificity. No much larger clone exists at a distance of one base, and base qualities are not known.

The treatment or condition tag for this specimen amounts to: in vitro stimulation with specific CMV peptide epitopes to enrich CMV-specific T cells. Instrument used: Illumina HiSeq 1500. The raw public data were reprocessed by TCRdb itself: fastp quality trimming at Q25, MiXCR clonotype calling, in-frame beta chains only. Every entry covers one CDR3 protein and lists the most common genes and DNA from its rows. The sample table contains about 110,000 distinct CDR3 sequences; only one count was recorded for approximately 45% of them. 74% of the sample goes to the ten largest clones. The CDR3 sequence holds 12 residues, the cysteine and phenylalanine included. Only the CDR3 portion is preserved as DNA: 36 bases, with reading frame beginning at the first base. V and J lose 6 bases and 6 bases, and a span of 11 bases separates them. From a lookup of the germline V gene, CDR1 and CDR2 are SGHTA and FQGNSA.

The chain is made from TRBV7-2 and TRBJ2-5, and the D gene may be TRBD1, 6 bases matching. The sample consisted of CD8+ T cells from cultured PBMCs, taken from culture after CMV antigen stimulation. The sequence came from a human donor in good health (CMV status not recorded). Some clones in this sample may be carry-over from other donors' samples. CDR3 reads: CASRGATKTQYF. The nucleotide sequence reads as follows: TGTGCCAGCAGGGGGGCCACCAAGACCCAGTACTTC.